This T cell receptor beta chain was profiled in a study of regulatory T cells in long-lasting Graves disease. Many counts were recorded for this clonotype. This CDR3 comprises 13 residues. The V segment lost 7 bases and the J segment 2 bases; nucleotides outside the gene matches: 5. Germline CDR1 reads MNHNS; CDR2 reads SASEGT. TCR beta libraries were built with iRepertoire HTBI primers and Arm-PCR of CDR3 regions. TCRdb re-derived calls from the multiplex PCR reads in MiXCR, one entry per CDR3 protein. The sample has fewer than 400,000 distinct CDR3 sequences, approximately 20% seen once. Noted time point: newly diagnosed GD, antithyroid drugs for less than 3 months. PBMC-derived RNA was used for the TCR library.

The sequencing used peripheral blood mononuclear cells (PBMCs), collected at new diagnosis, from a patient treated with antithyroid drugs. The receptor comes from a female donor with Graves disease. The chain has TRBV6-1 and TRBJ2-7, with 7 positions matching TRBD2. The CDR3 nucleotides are TGTGCCAGCATTAAGCGGGGTACCTACGAGCAGTACTTC. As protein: CASIKRGTYEQYF.